Listed here are 27 T cell receptor beta chains from one sample, sequenced in a study of blood T cell repertoires in COVID-19. Clones were read by immunoSEQ multiplex PCR, and TCRdb kept only the in-frame ones, dropping some. In the table there are about 310,000 clones, roughly 91% of which are singletons. The specimen was peripheral blood. Receptor source: a man over 45 with active or convalescent COVID-19.

The chain links TRBV30 to TRBJ2-5, with D perhaps TRBD1 (6 bases). This CDR3 comprises 15 residues. In germline, CDR1 is GTSNPN, CDR2 SVGIG (reference sequence). Trimming stripped 4 bases from V and 2 bases from J, with 17 bases between. This chain's CDR3 is CAWNLINQGQETQYF. The CDR3 DNA sequence: TGTGCCTGGAACCTCATTAACCAGGGGCAAGAGACCCAGTACTTC.

The genes are TRBV7-9 and TRBJ1-4, with TRBD1 identical over 8 bases. This CDR3 has 14 amino acids. The V gene's germline CDR1 is SEHNR and CDR2 FQNEAQ (reference sequence). V dropped 5 bases and J dropped 8; count of bases not matched to a gene: 7. As DNA, the CDR3 is TGTGCCAGCAGCCCGGACAGGGAAGGCGAAAAACTGTTTTTT. Translation gives CASSPDREGEKLFF.

This sequence joins TRBV7-2 and TRBJ1-4, with TRBD1 matching over 8 bases. The CDR3 extends over 16 amino acids. Germline V CDR1 and CDR2: SGHTA, FQGNSA. The V gene end was trimmed by 5 bases and the J gene end by 8 bases; junction bases not matched to a gene: 13. The CDR3 loop reads CASSAQGARMGEKLFF. The DNA of the CDR3 is TGTGCCAGCAGCGCCCAGGGGGCGCGGATGGGAGAAAAACTGTTTTTT.

This clone was recorded only once. This rearrangement joins TRBV29-1 to TRBJ2-1, with 7 positions matching TRBD2. Germline CDR1 reads SQVTM; CDR2 reads ANQGSEA. Trimming took 1 base from V and 5 from J; bases not matched to a gene: 8. This CDR3 has 15 residues. The DNA for the CDR3 is TGCAGCGTTGAAGGGGACTACCACAACAACAATGAGCAGTTCTTC. Translation: CSVEGDYHNNNEQFF.

This clone appeared a few times. The J gene is TRBJ1-2, the V gene TRBV18; D uncertain. V dropped 5 bases and J dropped 1 base, with 20 bases sitting between them. The CDR3 contains 17 residues. Germline V lookup: CDR1 KGHSH, CDR2 LQKENI. The CDR3 DNA reads TGTGCCAGCTCAGTAGCCGTTAGTTCTCGCGATAACTATGGCTACACCTTC. As protein: CASSVAVSSRDNYGYTF.

On this clone itself: Compared with germline, one end of the junction differs, possibly owing to a read error. The rearrangement uses TRBV9 and TRBJ2-2, with TRBD1 as a possible D gene (6 bases). The CDR3 extends over 18 amino acids. CDR1 is SGDLS and CDR2 is YYNGEE in the germline V gene. This chain's CDR3 is CASSATSSKGVEHRGAVF. In nucleotides, the CDR3 is TGTGCCAGCAGCGCAACAAGTTCCAAGGGGGTCGAACACCGGGGAGCTGTTTTT.

Points on this clone: A junction boundary mismatches the germline segment, possibly from a read error. J is TRBJ2-7 and V is TRBV7-3, with D tentatively TRBD1 (6 bases). This CDR3 is 14 amino acids long. Looked up from germline, CDR1 is SGHTA and CDR2 is FQGTGA. CDR3 DNA: TGTGCCAGCAGCTTAACACCGGGGACACCCCCTCTGGCCTTC. The encoded protein is CASSLTPGTPPLAF.

This clone was counted between two and nine times. V gene TRBV28 combines with J gene TRBJ1-1, with 8 bases lining up with TRBD1. The CDR3 length is 14 residues. V was clipped by 9 bases and J by 2 bases; unmatched bases: 8. Germline loops: CDR1 MDHEN, CDR2 SYDVKM. The CDR3 sequence: CASGTDRGNTEAFF. Written as DNA, the CDR3 is TGTGCCAGTGGGACCGACAGGGGAAACACTGAAGCTTTCTTT.

The genes are TRBV9 and TRBJ1-5; tentative D call: TRBD1 (5 bases). The CDR3 is 14 residues long. The germline V gene has CDR1 SGDLS and CDR2 YYNGEE. Trimming left V 0 bases short and J 7 bases short, with 11 bases between. The CDR3 region has the DNA TGTGCCAGCAGCGTAGTGGGGCAGGAGCAGCCCCAGCATTTT. This gives the protein CASSVVGQEQPQHF.

J is TRBJ2-2 and V is TRBV28, with 12 bases fitting TRBD2. V trimming: 4 bases; J trimming: 7 bases; junction bases outside the gene matches: 10. CDR1 is MDHEN and CDR2 is SYDVKM in the germline V gene. The CDR3 consists of 17 residues. The CDR3 sequence: CASSSYPSGREVGELFF. Here the CDR3 DNA reads TGTGCCAGCAGTTCTTACCCTAGCGGGAGGGAGGTCGGGGAGCTGTTTTTT.

On this clone: Different DNA sequences within this sample yield the same CDR3. The chain combines TRBV6-5 with TRBJ1-2; the D gene is possibly TRBD1 (5 bases). Between the trimmed V and J ends, which lost 0 bases and 2 bases, there was a span of 7 bases. CDR1 is MNHEY, CDR2 SVGAGI, per germline. The CDR3 length is 14 residues. CDR3 nucleotides: TGTGCCAGCAGTTACTCCCCAGGGAACTATGGCTACACCTTC. Residues: CASSYSPGNYGYTF.

The CDR3 region is CASRSPGNFYGYTF. CDR3 in DNA: TGTGCCAGCAGATCACCAGGGAATTTCTATGGCTACACCTTC. This sequence joins TRBV28 and TRBJ1-2; a possible D gene is TRBD1 (5 bases). This CDR3 comprises 14 residues. The V gene lost 6 bases and the J gene lost 4 bases, with 15 bases spanning the gap. CDR1 is MDHEN and CDR2 is SYDVKM in the germline V gene.

This clone was seen a single time. The rearrangement uses TRBV29-1 and TRBJ1-2; D may be TRBD1 (6 bases). Trimming removed 8 bases at V and 0 bases at J, with 19 bases between. Germline lookup yields CDR1 SQVTM and CDR2 ANQGSEA. The CDR3 has 15 amino acids. The CDR3 DNA sequence: TGCAGCTACACCAAGGCCAGGGGAGCTAACTATGGCTACACCTTC. It encodes CSYTKARGANYGYTF.

The chain couples TRBV27 to TRBJ2-7; TRBD2 matches at 7 bases. There are 15 residues in the CDR3. The J segment lost 2 bases and the V segment lost 6 bases, leaving 10 bases of the junction unmatched. From germline, CDR1 is MNHEY and CDR2 SMNVEV (reference sequence). The CDR3 loop reads CASRFQWRGTYEQYF. In DNA, the CDR3 is TGTGCCAGCAGGTTCCAATGGCGGGGGACCTACGAGCAGTACTTC.

This clone appeared once. Within the sample, other DNA sequences also encode this same CDR3. The V gene is TRBV30, the J gene TRBJ1-3; D uncertain. The CDR3 extends over 12 amino acids. Between the trimmed V and J ends, which lost 3 bases and 4 bases, there was a span of 7 bases. Germline V lookup: CDR1 GTSNPN, CDR2 SVGIG (reference sequence). The CDR3 loop is CAWRSSGNTIYF. CDR3 nucleotides: TGTGCCTGGAGGTCCTCGGGAAACACCATATATTTT.

This chain links TRBV7-2 with TRBJ1-2, with 9 bases fitting TRBD1. V shed 5 bases, J shed 7 bases, and the junction held 11 bases outside the gene matches. The germline CDR1 and CDR2 sequences are SGHTA and FQGNSA. CDR3 length equals 15 residues. The CDR3 spells CASSGRFGTGFGYTF. CDR3 bases: TGTGCCAGCAGCGGGCGATTCGGGACAGGGTTTGGCTACACCTTC.

V is TRBV11-2 and J is TRBJ2-7; 12 bases are shared with TRBD2. The V and J ends lost 6 bases and 7 bases, in that order; junction bases with no gene match: 7. The germline CDR1 and CDR2 sequences are SGHAT and FQNNGV. The CDR3 loop spans 14 amino acids. The CDR3 spells CASRASGGAEEQYF. The CDR3 region has the DNA TGTGCCAGCAGGGCTAGCGGGGGGGCTGAAGAGCAGTACTTC.

The rearrangement uses TRBV5-4 and TRBJ1-3; D gene unclear. The CDR3 has 15 amino acids. Trimming pared 2 bases from V and 4 bases from J, leaving 13 bases between. Germline values: CDR1 SGHNT, CDR2 YYREEE (reference sequence). CDR3 in DNA: TGTGCCAGCAGCTTTCCGCCGGGAGAAGGAAACACCATATATTTT. It is translated as CASSFPPGEGNTIYF.

This sequence joins TRBV7-2 and TRBJ1-4, with 7 positions matching TRBD1. The CDR3 consists of 16 residues. CDR1 is SGHTA and CDR2 is FQGNSA in the germline V gene. V shed 6 bases and J 3 bases; nucleotides not matched to a gene: 10. CDR3 sequence reads: CASRPTTGTANEKLFF. In DNA form, the CDR3 reads TGTGCCAGCAGACCCACTACCGGGACAGCTAATGAAAAACTGTTTTTT.

V and J are TRBV4-2 and TRBJ2-7; tentatively, D is TRBD1 (5 bases). Per germline, CDR1 LGHNA and CDR2 YNFKEQ. The CDR3 sequence is 15 residues long. V lost 0 bases and J 2 bases, leaving 11 bases between the germline ends. The CDR3 spells CASSQEVAGPYEQYF. The CDR3 DNA reads TGTGCCAGCAGCCAAGAAGTTGCAGGGCCCTACGAGCAGTACTTC.

J is TRBJ1-4 and V is TRBV27; TRBD1 matches 10 bases. The V and J ends lost 6 bases and 6 bases, in that order; junction bases with no gene match: 7. The CDR3 is 15 amino acids. Germline V gene lookup returns CDR1 MNHEY and CDR2 SMNVEV (reference sequence). CDR3 loop: CASRARQGAYEKLFF. The CDR3 DNA follows: TGTGCCAGCAGGGCCCGACAGGGGGCCTATGAAAAACTGTTTTTT.

V is TRBV30 and J is TRBJ2-4; tentatively, D is TRBD2 (6 bases). The CDR3 is 14 residues long. V was clipped by 2 bases and J by 6 bases, with 14 bases between them. Germline CDR1 is GTSNPN and CDR2 is SVGIG (reference sequence). CDR3 nucleotide sequence: TGTGCCTGGAGTACCACGGGACTGGTAAACATTCAGTACTTC. It is translated as CAWSTTGLVNIQYF. The full variable domain, in which reference TRBV30 and TRBJ2-4 provide the parts outside the CDR3, is SQTIHQWPATLVQPVGSPLSLECTVEGTSNPNLYWYRQAAGRGLQLLFYSVGIGQISSEVPQNLSASRPQDRQFILSSKKLLLSDSGFYLCAWSTTGLVNIQYFGAGTRLSVL.

The V call is TRBV11-2, the J call TRBJ2-1; no clear D. The CDR3 is 15 amino acids. Germline assignment: CDR1 SGHAT and CDR2 FQNNGV. Trimming removed 5 bases from V and 1 base from J, with 12 bases in between. DNA of the CDR3: TGTGCCAGCAGCCCCGACTCTGTTTCCTACAATGAGCAGTTCTTC. Encoded protein: CASSPDSVSYNEQFF.

This rearrangement joins TRBV5-4 to TRBJ1-3, with 8 bases fitting TRBD1. Germline assignment: CDR1 SGHNT and CDR2 YYREEE (reference sequence). The CDR3 length is 17 residues. The junction had 6 bases not matched to a gene; V was cut back by 0 bases and J by 1 base. The CDR3: CASSLELQGASGNTIYF. The CDR3 DNA sequence: TGTGCCAGCAGCTTGGAACTGCAGGGGGCATCTGGAAACACCATATATTTT.

This chain connects TRBV12-3 or TRBV12-4 to TRBJ2-1; a possible D gene is TRBD1 (5 bases). The CDR3 spans 13 residues. V was shortened by 10 bases and J by 5 bases, with 15 bases between the two germline ends. The CDR3, as DNA: TGTGCCACCCCAGGGTCTTTTGACAATGAGCAGTTCTTC. Amino acid sequence: CATPGSFDNEQFF.

The chain employs TRBV5-6 and TRBJ2-7, with 7 bases matching TRBD1. Trimming removed 4 bases from V and 2 bases from J; junction bases left unmatched: 12. In germline, CDR1 is SGHDT, CDR2 YYEEEE. CDR3 length: 16 residues. The CDR3, as DNA: TGTGCCAGCAGCCCGTGGGCCTGGGACAGCACCTACGAGCAGTACTTC. The encoded protein is CASSPWAWDSTYEQYF. The variable domain in full, completed from reference TRBV5-6 and TRBJ2-7, reads DAGVTQSPTHLIKTRGQQVTLRCSPKSGHDTVSWYQQALGQGPQFIFQYYEEEERQRGNFPDRFSGHQFPNYSSELNVNALLLGDSALYLCASSPWAWDSTYEQYFGPGTRLTVT.

The gene calls are TRBV19 and TRBJ1-4, with a tentative D call TRBD1 (6 bases). The CDR3 is 16 residues long. Trimming removed 5 bases at V and 0 bases at J, with 13 bases between. CDR1 and CDR2 from the germline V gene are LNHDA and SQIVND (reference sequence). The DNA for the CDR3 is TGTGCCAGTAGTTCTAGGGGGATCGCAACTAATGAAAAACTGTTTTTT. This codes for CASSSRGIATNEKLFF. The full variable domain, its missing parts supplied by reference TRBV19 and TRBJ1-4, is DGGITQSPKYLFRKEGQNVTLSCEQNLNHDAMYWYRQDPGQGLRLIYYSQIVNDFQKGDIAEGYSVSREKKESFPLTVTSAQKNPTAFYLCASSSRGIATNEKLFFGSGTQLSVL.